This TCR beta chain derives from a study of cytomegalovirus exposure and HLA in healthy donors. Study results and limitations: The number of N-insertions in an Asian-associated ancestry cluster was reportedly below the roughly 670-donor mean in a later analysis. Sequence variants that were highly shared formed a cluster that was likely a sequencing artifact. Researchers reported that three CMV-associated chains were confirmed in vitro as CMV antigen-specific.

This PCR relied on a set of 60 Vbeta primers and 13 Jbeta primers. Sequencing used immunoSEQ multiplex PCR; TCRdb keeps in-frame clones, though not all of them. The data hold roughly 97,000 clones, with around 79% observed a single time. Details on this clone: Its specificity is not known.

The CDR3 covers 14 residues. Germline V gene lookup returns CDR1 SGHTS and CDR2 YDEGEE. The chain is built from TRBV5-8 and TRBJ2-5; 8 nucleotides match TRBD1. Judging by the DNA end, TRBJ2-7 fits better; the J call may be wrong. The sample comprised PBMCs. The receptor's source is a man aged 55 to 69 in good health and CMV-seropositive. The CDR3 DNA reads TGTGCCAGCAGCCTCGGACAGGGTGCCTACGAGCAGTACTTC. Protein product: CASSLGQGAYEQYF.